These 10 T cell receptor beta chains share one sample of origin, sequenced in a study of regulatory T cells in long-lasting Graves disease. Arm-PCR of CDR3 regions with iRepertoire HTBI primers generated TCR beta libraries. TCRdb called the multiplex PCR reads again in MiXCR, with one record for every CDR3 protein. The table has 350,000 to 450,000 distinct CDR3 sequences, more than 12% seen once. Time point noted: newly diagnosed GD, antithyroid drugs for less than 3 months. RNA from PBMCs was the source of the TCR library. This sample also belongs to another study, concerning T cells in Graves' hyperthyroidism and ophthalmopathy.

The sample in question was peripheral blood mononuclear cells (PBMCs), obtained at new diagnosis, from a patient treated with antithyroid drugs. Source of these receptors: a young woman with Graves disease.

This clonotype was seen at least ten times. The chain links TRBV3-1 to TRBJ2-7; tentatively, D is TRBD2 (6 bases). Germline V CDR1 and CDR2: LGHDT, YNNKEL (reference sequence). This CDR3 spans 16 amino acids. V was cut by 4 bases and J by 0 bases, with 16 bases left in between. CDR3 in DNA: TGTGCCAGCAGCCTAGGCACGGGGGAGGCCTCCTACGAGCAGTACTTC. Protein product: CASSLGTGEASYEQYF.

This clonotype showed up many times. The rearrangement uses TRBV29-1 and TRBJ1-5; D might be TRBD1 (6 bases). Germline loops: CDR1 SQVTM, CDR2 ANQGSEA. The CDR3 sequence is 13 residues long. V was cut by 7 bases and J by 1 base, with 11 bases left in between. For the CDR3, the DNA is TGCAGCGCCGGGGGCGGGAGCAATCAGCCCCAGCATTTT. Translation: CSAGGGSNQPQHF.

At least ten counts were recorded for this clonotype. The chain employs TRBV24-1 and TRBJ2-7; D remains unclear. Germline V gene lookup returns CDR1 KGHDR and CDR2 SFDVKD. Between the trimmed V and J ends, which lost 3 bases and 0 bases, there was a span of 5 bases. This CDR3 is 13 amino acids long. The CDR3 DNA reads as TGTGCCACCAGTGATGGCAGCTCCTACGAGCAGTACTTC. This translates into CATSDGSSYEQYF.

In its sample, this clonotype was seen many times. V gene TRBV12-3 or TRBV12-4 combines with J gene TRBJ2-3; D may be TRBD1 (5 bases). Between the trimmed V and J ends, which lost 5 bases and 6 bases, there was a span of 18 bases. CDR3 length: 15 residues. CDR3 DNA: TGTGCCAGCAGTCCGTCCCTTGCCAGGGCGGATACGCAGTATTTT. This codes for CASSPSLARADTQYF.

About this clonotype: A read error may be the cause here, since a much bigger clone is one base away. This chain connects TRBV3-1 to TRBJ2-7; the D gene is possibly TRBD1 (5 bases). With 5 bases removed from V and 3 bases from J, the gap between germline ends came to 11 bases. The CDR3 length is 13 residues. CDR1 LGHDT and CDR2 YNNKEL come from the germline V gene (reference sequence). The CDR3 loop reads CASSTGRHYEQYF. The CDR3 nucleotides read TGTGCCAGCAGCACAGGACGGCACTACGAGCAGTACTTC.

This clonotype occurred a few times. This chain connects TRBV6-2 or TRBV6-3 to TRBJ2-2; 12 bases align to TRBD2. CDR1 and CDR2 (germline): MNHEY, SVGEGT. The junction had 0 bases not matched to a gene; V was cut back by 7 bases and J by 6 bases. This CDR3 spans 13 amino acids. CDR3 sequence (DNA): TGTGCCAGCACTAGCGGGAGGGCCGGGGAGCTGTTTTTT. It is translated as CASTSGRAGELFF.

In the case of this clonotype: A much larger clone sits a single nucleotide away, making a read error possible. The chain combines TRBV6-1 with TRBJ1-1, with 7 bases fitting TRBD1. With 11 bases clipped from V and 11 bases from J, the junction kept 23 bases outside the gene matches. This CDR3 is 15 amino acids long. Germline CDR1 MNHNS, CDR2 SASEGT. CDR3 region: CAGMGFKAPTGRAFF. The CDR3 DNA is TGTGCCGGTATGGGGTTCAAGGCTCCGACAGGGAGGGCTTTCTTT.

This clonotype was detected ten times or more. The chain has TRBV20-1 and TRBJ2-3; 8 bases match TRBD2. The CDR3 loop spans 20 amino acids. Per germline, CDR1 DFQATT and CDR2 SNEGSKA (reference sequence). V lost 0 bases to trimming and J lost 1 base; unmatched junction nucleotides: 18. CDR3 region: CSARDWNSGIGRRGTDTQYF. CDR3 DNA: TGCAGTGCTAGAGATTGGAATAGCGGGATCGGGCGTCGTGGCACAGATACGCAGTATTTT.

This clonotype was recorded many times. The chain links TRBV5-5 to TRBJ1-5; D ambiguous. The V end lost 2 bases, the J end lost 7 bases, and 13 bases lay between the germline ends. The germline gives CDR1 SGHKS, CDR2 YYEKEE (reference sequence). The CDR3 loop spans 14 amino acids. CDR3 nucleotides: TGTGCCAGCAGCTTAGACCTACGAGGCCAGCCCCAGCATTTT. It yields the protein CASSLDLRGQPQHF. The full variable domain, completed using reference TRBV5-5 and TRBJ1-5, is DAGVTQSPTHLIKTRGQQVTLRCSPISGHKSVSWYQQVLGQGPQFIFQYYEKEERGRGNFPDRFSARQFPNYSSELNVNALLLGDSALYLCASSLDLRGQPQHFGDGTRLSIL.

This clonotype has a count of ten or more. DNA of the CDR3: TGCAGCGAACGGGGCCTCTCCTACAATGAGCAGTTCTTC. This codes for CSERGLSYNEQFF. The rearrangement uses TRBV20-1 and TRBJ2-1; D might be TRBD1 or TRBD2, each matching 5 bases. The CDR3 loop spans 13 amino acids. The V gene's germline CDR1 is DFQATT and CDR2 SNEGSKA (reference sequence).